Below, 32 T cell receptor beta chains from the same sample are listed, as sequenced in a study of PD-1 blockade in mismatch repair-deficient tumors. Assay: immunoSEQ multiplex PCR; the TCRdb copy retains only in-frame clones and omits some. The sample records roughly 49,000 clones, roughly 82% being singletons. The sequencing here drew on PBMCs, taken before pembrolizumab treatment. Receptor source: an adult with mismatch repair-deficient cancer.

Comment on this clone: An end of the junction differs from the germline gene, which may be a read error. The chain carries TRBV6-1 and TRBJ1-1; D may be TRBD1 (6 bases). Germline-derived CDR1 and CDR2 are MNHNS and SASEGT. CDR3 length: 14 amino acids. The CDR3 DNA follows: TGTGCCAGCAGTGAAGGTTGGGGGCTCCCTGAGGCTTTCTTT. It specifies CASSEGWGLPEAFF.

This chain joins TRBV5-8 and TRBJ2-5; D remains ambiguous. V gave up 1 base and J gave up 2 bases, with 9 bases separating them. Germline CDR1 SGHTS, CDR2 YDEGEE. CDR3 length equals 14 residues. In nucleotides, the CDR3 is TGTGCCAGCAGCTTGACAGAGACACAAGAGACCCAGTACTTC. It specifies CASSLTETQETQYF.

The chain couples TRBV6-5 to TRBJ1-1; 7 bases agree with TRBD1. Trimming at V came to 1 base and at J to 4 bases, leaving 3 bases not matched to a gene. The CDR3 totals 14 residues. Germline V gene data show CDR1 as MNHEY and CDR2 as SVGAGI. The CDR3 DNA is TGTGCCAGCAGTTACTTTCAGGGGGGCACTGAAGCTTTCTTT. Its protein is CASSYFQGGTEAFF.

The chain has TRBV27 and TRBJ2-3; 10 nucleotides agree with TRBD1. This CDR3 is 17 amino acids long. The J segment lost 4 bases and the V segment lost 4 bases, leaving 11 bases of the junction unmatched. CDR1 and CDR2 from the germline V gene are MNHEY and SMNVEV (reference sequence). The CDR3 DNA sequence: TGTGCCAGCAGTTGGGGGACAGGGGAAGGGAGGTCAGATACGCAGTATTTT. This codes for CASSWGTGEGRSDTQYF.

The chain joins TRBV25-1 to TRBJ2-7, with D perhaps matching TRBD1 (5 bases). Germline-derived CDR1 and CDR2 are MGHDK and SYGVNS. The ends were cut back, 3 bases at V and 3 bases at J, with 12 bases in the middle. The CDR3 has 14 residues. The CDR3 is CASSDSDRYYEQYF. The DNA of the CDR3 is TGTGCCAGCAGTGACTCCGACAGATACTACGAGCAGTACTTC.

The chain links TRBV6-1 to TRBJ2-6; D is uncertain. Germline-derived CDR1 and CDR2 are MNHNS and SASEGT. The CDR3 spans 15 residues. Between the trimmed V and J ends, which lost 2 bases and 2 bases, there was a span of 7 bases. CDR3 residues: CASSEKGTGANVLTF. In DNA, the CDR3 is TGTGCCAGCAGTGAAAAGGGTACTGGGGCCAACGTCCTGACTTTC.

The V and J genes are TRBV19 and TRBJ2-7; 9 bases line up with TRBD2. With 1 base clipped from V and 2 bases from J, the junction kept 6 bases outside the gene matches. CDR1 and CDR2 (germline): LNHDA, SQIVND (reference sequence). There are 16 residues in the CDR3. This chain's CDR3 is CASSIGGLAVAYEQYF. For the CDR3, the DNA is TGTGCCAGTAGTATAGGGGGACTAGCCGTTGCCTACGAGCAGTACTTC. The full variable domain, rest sourced from reference TRBV19 and TRBJ2-7, is DGGITQSPKYLFRKEGQNVTLSCEQNLNHDAMYWYRQDPGQGLRLIYYSQIVNDFQKGDIAEGYSVSREKKESFPLTVTSAQKNPTAFYLCASSIGGLAVAYEQYFGPGTRLTVT.

The chain is built from TRBV5-6 and TRBJ2-5; D possibly corresponds to TRBD2 (6 bases). Looked up from germline, CDR1 is SGHDT and CDR2 is YYEEEE. The V end was cut by 1 base, the J end by 4 bases, with 8 bases between. The length of the CDR3 is 13 residues. Here the CDR3 DNA reads TGTGCCAGCAGCTTGAGGGAGGCAGAGACCCAGTACTTC. It is translated as CASSLREAETQYF.

The chain employs TRBV27 and TRBJ1-1; perhaps TRBD1 as D (5 bases). This CDR3 has 13 amino acids. Looked up from germline, CDR1 is MNHEY and CDR2 is SMNVEV (reference sequence). V lost 8 bases to trimming and J lost 4 bases, with 14 bases between them. The CDR3 here is CASGWGGGTEAFF. CDR3 nucleotide sequence: TGTGCCAGCGGGTGGGGGGGTGGCACTGAAGCTTTCTTT.

The rearrangement uses TRBV13 and TRBJ1-1; TRBD1 aligns across 7 bases. The germline CDR1 and CDR2 sequences are PRHDT and FYEKMQ (reference sequence). Trimming took 7 bases from V and 0 from J; bases not matched to a gene: 2. The CDR3 is 13 residues long. The CDR3 here is CASTDRVNTEAFF. In DNA form, the CDR3 reads TGTGCCAGCACCGACAGGGTGAACACTGAAGCTTTCTTT.

This clone was seen a single time. This chain joins TRBV7-2 and TRBJ2-3, with D possibly being TRBD2 (5 bases). CDR3 length: 14 residues. Trimming removed 5 bases at V and 3 bases at J, with 12 bases between. Per germline, CDR1 SGHTA and CDR2 FQGNSA. The CDR3: CASSPGRVTDTQYF. The CDR3 DNA sequence: TGTGCCAGCAGCCCTGGGCGGGTTACAGATACGCAGTATTTT.

The chain links TRBV6-6 to TRBJ1-2; D is possibly TRBD1 (5 bases). The length of the CDR3 is 16 residues. Per the germline V gene, CDR1 is MNHNY and CDR2 is SVGAGI (reference sequence). Trimming stripped 4 bases from V and 4 bases from J, with 19 bases between. The DNA for the CDR3 is TGTGCCAGCAGTTCCAAATTGGGGCCCCACCTCTATGGCTACACCTTC. Its translation is CASSSKLGPHLYGYTF.

The J gene is TRBJ1-2, the V gene TRBV7-8; D gene uncertain. V lost 1 base and J lost 4, with 7 bases in between. Germline CDR1 is SGHVS and CDR2 is FQNEAQ. The CDR3 runs to 13 residues. CDR3 coding DNA: TGTGCCAGCAGCTTAGGCCTAACCTATGGCTACACCTTC. This translates into CASSLGLTYGYTF.

This clone is medium-sized within its sample. The genes are TRBV7-9 and TRBJ2-7; D is undetermined. CDR3 length: 16 amino acids. The V end lost 6 bases, the J end lost 1 base, and 19 bases lay between the germline ends. Germline V CDR1 and CDR2: SEHNR, FQNEAQ (reference sequence). The chain's CDR3 is CASSSNVGVRSYEQYF. Written as DNA, the CDR3 is TGTGCCAGCAGTTCAAACGTCGGAGTTAGATCCTACGAGCAGTACTTC.

J is TRBJ2-3 and V is TRBV2, with TRBD1 matching over 9 bases. In germline, CDR1 is SNHLY, CDR2 FYNNEI. The trim removed 7 bases at V and 5 bases at J, leaving 10 bases unmatched. The CDR3 is made up of 15 amino acids. The CDR3 loop is CASTLQGATRDTQYF. The CDR3 bases are TGTGCCAGCACCTTACAGGGGGCGACTAGAGATACGCAGTATTTT.

This chain connects TRBV6-1 to TRBJ2-3; perhaps TRBD2 as D (5 bases). Deletions cut 4 bases from V and 1 base from J, with 9 bases between. The CDR3 is 14 residues long. Germline-derived CDR1 and CDR2 are MNHNS and SASEGT. CDR3 sequence: CASSVLSGTDTQYF. CDR3 sequence (DNA): TGTGCCAGCAGTGTCCTTAGCGGCACAGATACGCAGTATTTT.

The chain combines TRBV9 with TRBJ2-6; no reliable D call. The CDR3 length is 13 residues. CDR1 and CDR2 from the germline V gene are SGDLS and YYNGEE. The ends were cut back, 4 bases at V and 0 bases at J, with 2 bases in the middle. The CDR3 DNA reads TGTGCCAGCAGCCCCTCTGGGGCCAACGTCCTGACTTTC. It codes for CASSPSGANVLTF.

The genes are TRBV6-6 and TRBJ2-1, with 9 bases fitting TRBD1. V was pared by 6 bases and J by 10 bases, with 13 bases of the junction left unmatched. This CDR3 is 15 amino acids long. From germline, CDR1 is MNHNY and CDR2 SVGAGI (reference sequence). The CDR3 loop is CASRLQGAGIPEQFF. The CDR3 DNA sequence: TGTGCCAGCAGGTTACAGGGGGCCGGAATTCCGGAGCAGTTCTTC.

Here the CDR3 reads CASSQSGGRGPDTQYF. Here the CDR3 DNA reads TGCGCCAGCAGTCAATCCGGCGGGAGAGGCCCAGATACGCAGTATTTT. The V gene is TRBV23-1, the J gene TRBJ2-3; 7 bases fit TRBD2. TRBV23-1 is annotated as an ORF whose role is uncertain. The CDR3 runs to 16 residues. The trim removed 0 bases at V and 4 bases at J, leaving 7 bases unmatched.

The chain employs TRBV19 and TRBJ1-3; the match to TRBD1 covers 9 bases. Trimming removed 3 bases from V and 9 bases from J; junction bases left unmatched: 6. Germline loops: CDR1 LNHDA, CDR2 SQIVND (reference sequence). This CDR3 comprises 14 residues. CDR3 in amino acids: CASSIGTGNPTIYF. The CDR3 nucleotides read TGTGCCAGTAGTATCGGGACAGGGAACCCCACCATATATTTT.

In its sample, this clone was seen a few times. The chain employs TRBV11-2 and TRBJ2-1; either TRBD1 or TRBD2 may supply D (5 bases each). The V end lost 3 bases, the J end lost 8 bases, and 14 bases lay between the germline ends. The CDR3 spans 14 residues. Looked up from germline, CDR1 is SGHAT and CDR2 is FQNNGV. DNA of the CDR3: TGTGCCAGCAGCTTCGGGACCACCGGGGATGAGCAGTTCTTC. Translation: CASSFGTTGDEQFF.

This sequence joins TRBV7-3 and TRBJ2-2, with TRBD1 as a possible D gene (6 bases). Germline V lookup: CDR1 SGHTA, CDR2 FQGTGA. Between the trimmed V and J ends, which lost 6 bases and 3 bases, there was a span of 11 bases. This CDR3 is built from 14 residues. CDR3 in amino acids: CASSYNRDTGELFF. CDR3 bases: TGTGCCAGCAGTTATAACAGGGACACCGGGGAGCTGTTTTTT.

As regards this clone: The same CDR3 can be traced to other DNA sequences in this sample. The rearrangement uses TRBV7-2 and TRBJ1-5; D gene ambiguous. Germline values: CDR1 SGHTA, CDR2 FQGNSA. The CDR3 consists of 15 residues. Trimming stripped 1 base from V and 0 bases from J, with 7 bases between. CDR3 residues: CASSLDFYSNQPQHF. The DNA for the CDR3 is TGTGCCAGCAGCTTAGATTTTTATAGCAATCAGCCCCAGCATTTT. Full variable domain (rest looked up from reference TRBV7-2 and TRBJ1-5): GAGVSQSPSNKVTEKGKDVELRCDPISGHTALYWYRQSLGQGLEFLIYFQGNSAPDKSGLPSDRFSAERTGGSVSTLTIQRTQQEDSAVYLCASSLDFYSNQPQHFGDGTRLSIL.

In this sample, this clone turned up a few times. The V gene is TRBV19, the J gene TRBJ1-2, with 7 positions matching TRBD1. The CDR3 loop spans 13 amino acids. CDR1 and CDR2 from the germline V gene are LNHDA and SQIVND (reference sequence). J was trimmed by 4 bases and V by 6 bases; bases with no gene match: 5. This CDR3 is CASSEGAFYGYTF. The CDR3 DNA is TGTGCCAGTAGCGAGGGGGCCTTCTATGGCTACACCTTC.

The chain recombines TRBV7-6 with TRBJ2-7, with 10 bases identical to TRBD2. This CDR3 region has 14 residues. Trimming took 5 bases from V and 0 from J; bases not matched to a gene: 1. Germline CDR1 reads SGHVS; CDR2 reads FNYEAQ. CDR3 bases: TGTGCCAGCAGCCAGCGGGAGGGCTCCTACGAGCAGTACTTC. Residues: CASSQREGSYEQYF.

This chain connects TRBV28 to TRBJ1-4, with 9 nucleotides matching TRBD1. The junction had 5 bases not matched to a gene; V was cut back by 1 base and J by 8 bases. CDR3 length: 15 residues. Germline-derived CDR1 and CDR2 are MDHEN and SYDVKM. The CDR3 DNA is TGTGCCAGCAGTTTATTGGGACAGGGTCAGGAAAAACTGTTTTTT. The encoded protein is CASSLLGQGQEKLFF.

The genes are TRBV10-3 and TRBJ2-7; 8 positions agree with TRBD2. Germline CDR1 and CDR2: ENHRY and SYGVKD. V lost 7 bases and J lost 6; bases outside the gene matches: 8. The CDR3 spans 13 residues. The CDR3 region is CAITTGLGREQYF. The CDR3 DNA reads TGTGCCATCACCACGGGACTAGGCCGCGAGCAGTACTTC.

Written as DNA, the CDR3 is TGTGCCAGCAGTTTATCTTATGACGGGTTACGTCACTATGGCTACACCTTC. Amino acid sequence: CASSLSYDGLRHYGYTF. V gene TRBV27 combines with J gene TRBJ1-2; D unresolved. The CDR3 runs to 17 residues. V lost 0 bases, J lost 3 bases, and 17 bases lay in between. The V gene's germline CDR1 is MNHEY and CDR2 SMNVEV (reference sequence).

The chain is built from TRBV28 and TRBJ1-5, with TRBD1 as a possible D gene (6 bases). Trimming removed 4 bases from V and 5 bases from J, with 12 bases in between. The CDR3 consists of 14 residues. Per the germline V gene, CDR1 is MDHEN and CDR2 is SYDVKM. DNA of the CDR3: TGTGCCAGCAGTTACCGGGACACTCATCAGCCCCAGCATTTT. Encoded protein: CASSYRDTHQPQHF.

This chain uses TRBV9 with TRBJ1-1, with 7 bases aligning to TRBD1. The CDR3 length is 17 residues. The ends lost 0 bases at V and 3 bases at J; junction bases unmatched: 11. The germline V gene encodes CDR1 SGDLS and CDR2 YYNGEE. CDR3 region: CASSVAGGIGSDTEAFF. The CDR3 DNA follows: TGTGCCAGCAGCGTAGCAGGGGGTATTGGGTCGGACACTGAAGCTTTCTTT.

The genes are TRBV11-2 and TRBJ1-1, with a possible D match to TRBD1 (5 bases). Trimming removed 11 bases from V and 4 bases from J, with 14 bases in between. The CDR3 spans 12 residues. The germline V gene has CDR1 SGHAT and CDR2 FQNNGV. CDR3 nucleotide sequence: TGTGCCTCGACCTGGGGGGGCACTGAAGCTTTCTTT. It yields the protein CASTWGGTEAFF.

This clone was seen more than once but under ten times. The chain combines TRBV10-1 with TRBJ1-1; D remains unclear. CDR1 and CDR2 from the germline V gene are WNHNN and SYGVQD (reference sequence). V lost 11 bases, J lost 5 bases, and 18 bases lay in between. The CDR3 has 13 residues. CDR3 in DNA: TGCGCCGTAATGACGGGGTTGGGGACTGAAGCTTTCTTT. It yields the protein CAVMTGLGTEAFF.